This entry concerns a single TCR beta chain. Its cognate antigen is unknown. V trimming: 5 bases; J trimming: 0 bases; junction bases outside the gene matches: 7. Germline CDR1 and CDR2: MNHEY and SVGAGI. This CDR3 contains 16 residues. This sample is drawn from a study of response to subunit inactivated influenza vaccine. Whole-study results and caveats: Authors suggested seasonal influenza vaccinations each recruit few new T cells.

TCRdb passed the RT-PCR reads through MiXCR, listing each CDR3 protein once. The sample yields hundreds of thousands of distinct CDR3 sequences, 25% seen once. The sample consisted of CD4+ T cells sorted from PBMCs, taken around 5 days after vaccination. The sequence was collected from a man aged 45 to 65 who received an inactivated influenza vaccine. The chain links TRBV6-5 to TRBJ2-7; 10 nucleotides line up with TRBD2. Written as DNA, the CDR3 is TGTGCCAGCAGTATACAAGCGGGAGGGATCTCCTACGAGCAGTACTTC. Translated, it gives CASSIQAGGISYEQYF.